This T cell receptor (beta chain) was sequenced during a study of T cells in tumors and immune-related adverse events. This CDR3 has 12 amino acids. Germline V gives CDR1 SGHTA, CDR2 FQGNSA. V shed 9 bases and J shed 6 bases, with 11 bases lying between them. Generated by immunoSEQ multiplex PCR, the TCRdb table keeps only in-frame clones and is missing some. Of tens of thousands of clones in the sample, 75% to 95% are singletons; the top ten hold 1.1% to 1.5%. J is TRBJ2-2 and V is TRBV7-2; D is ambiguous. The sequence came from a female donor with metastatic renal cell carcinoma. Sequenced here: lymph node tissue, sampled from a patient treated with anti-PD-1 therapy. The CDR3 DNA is TGTGCCAGTTCACGGTCCCCCGGGGAGCTGTTTTTT. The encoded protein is CASSRSPGELFF. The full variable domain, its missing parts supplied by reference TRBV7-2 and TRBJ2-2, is GAGVSQSPSNKVTEKGKDVELRCDPISGHTALYWYRQSLGQGLEFLIYFQGNSAPDKSGLPSDRFSAERTGGSVSTLTIQRTQQEDSAVYLCASSRSPGELFFGEGSRLTVL.